This T cell receptor beta chain was profiled in a study of T cell responses to AZD1222 COVID-19 vaccine. About this clone: Its antigen is undetermined.

Study-wide results and limits: Possibly, clonal diversity was underestimated; donors were largely white British and included more females. Without day 14 samples, only post-peak T cell repertoires were studied.

This CDR3 is 12 amino acids long. V was trimmed by 5 bases and J by 2 bases, leaving 8 bases between them. Germline lookup yields CDR1 GTSNPN and CDR2 SVGIG (reference sequence). TCRdb keeps only in-frame clones here, not all; method: immunoSEQ multiplex PCR. Of 80,000 to 100,000 clones listed, 86% are singletons. Second doses were pooled across both intervals (about 4 or about 12 weeks). The specimen was peripheral blood, collected 28 days after the second AZD1222 dose. The clonotype was recovered from an adult who received the AZD1222 COVID-19 vaccine. This chain uses TRBV30 with TRBJ2-3, with D hard to call. The CDR3, as DNA: TGTGCCTGGGGTCCACACACAGATACGCAGTATTTT. Its protein is CAWGPHTDTQYF.